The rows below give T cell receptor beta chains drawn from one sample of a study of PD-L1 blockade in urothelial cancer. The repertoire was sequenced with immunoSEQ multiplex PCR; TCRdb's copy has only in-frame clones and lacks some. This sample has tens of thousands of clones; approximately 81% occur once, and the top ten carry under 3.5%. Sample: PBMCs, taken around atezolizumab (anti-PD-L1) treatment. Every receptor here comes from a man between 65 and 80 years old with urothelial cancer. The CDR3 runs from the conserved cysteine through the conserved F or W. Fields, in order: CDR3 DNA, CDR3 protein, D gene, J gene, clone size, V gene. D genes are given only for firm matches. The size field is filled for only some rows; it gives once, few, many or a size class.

TGTGCCAGCAGCCCAGGGACAGGCCCCTACGAGCAGTACTTC | CASSPGTGPYEQYF | TRBD1 | TRBJ2-7 | few | TRBV7-6
TGTGCCAGCAGCGTTCACTCGAACACTGAAGCTTTCTTT | CASSVHSNTEAFF | . | TRBJ1-1 | . | TRBV9
TGTGCCACCAGCAGCGCCGGGACAGGGCTGAGTGGCTACACCTTC | CATSSAGTGLSGYTF | TRBD1 | TRBJ1-2 | . | TRBV15
TGTGCCAGCAGGCAGGGATATAGCAATCAGCCCCAGCATTTT | CASRQGYSNQPQHF | . | TRBJ1-5 | . | TRBV2
TGTGCCAGCAGCTCACGACTAGCGGGAGACCATGAGCAGTTCTTC | CASSSRLAGDHEQFF | TRBD2 | TRBJ2-1 | . | TRBV5-4
TGCGCCAGCAGCGGAGACAGGGTCGTCGACGAGCAGTACTTC | CASSGDRVVDEQYF | TRBD1 | TRBJ2-7 | . | TRBV5-1
TGTGCCAGCAGTTTATCGTTCCAGGTGAACACTGAAGCTTTCTTT | CASSLSFQVNTEAFF | . | TRBJ1-1 | . | TRBV27
TGTGCCAGTACCAAACGGACAGGCAACACTGAAGCTTTCTTT | CASTKRTGNTEAFF | TRBD1 | TRBJ1-1 | . | TRBV19
TGTGCCAGCAGAACCCCCCCGGGAGAAAAAGGGTGGACTGAAGCTTTCTTT | CASRTPPGEKGWTEAFF | . | TRBJ1-1 | . | TRBV28
TGCGCCAGCAGGGCGGGGACCGCGAATGAAGCTTTCTTT | CASRAGTANEAFF | . | TRBJ1-1 | . | TRBV4-1
TGCAGCGTTCCTTCGGGGAAAATTAACACCGGGGAGCTGTTTTTT | CSVPSGKINTGELFF | . | TRBJ2-2 | . | TRBV29-1
TGTGCCAGCAGCTTCTCGGGGGCCTACGAGCAGTACTTC | CASSFSGAYEQYF | . | TRBJ2-7 | . | TRBV7-9
TGTGCCAGTAGTACCCAGATGAACACTGAAGCTTTCTTT | CASSTQMNTEAFF | . | TRBJ1-1 | . | TRBV19
TGTGCCAGTAGTACCAGAAACGAGCAGTACTTC | CASSTRNEQYF | . | TRBJ2-7 | . | TRBV19
TGTGCCAGTAGTTCCACAGCGCAGGGAGGGTTCGGCTACACCTTC | CASSSTAQGGFGYTF | . | TRBJ1-2 | . | TRBV19
TGTGCCAGCAGTGTACAGGGCGGTCAGCCCCAGCATTTT | CASSVQGGQPQHF | . | TRBJ1-5 | . | TRBV6-1
TGTGCCAGTAGTACCGGGACAGGAAGGACCCAGCCCCAGCATTTT | CASSTGTGRTQPQHF | TRBD1 | TRBJ1-5 | . | TRBV19
TGCAGCGTTGAGGTTGGGCTCCAAGAGACCCAGTACTTC | CSVEVGLQETQYF | . | TRBJ2-5 | . | TRBV29-1
TGTGCCAGCAGTTTGATACAAGCGGGAGATATCGATGAGCAGTTCTTC | CASSLIQAGDIDEQFF | TRBD2 | TRBJ2-1 | . | TRBV28
TGTGCCAGCAGTGCTGAGCTTTCCGGGGAGCTGTTTTTT | CASSAELSGELFF | . | TRBJ2-2 | few | TRBV6-4
TGCAGCGTTAGGCTAGCGGTCGATGAGCAGTTCTTC | CSVRLAVDEQFF | TRBD2 | TRBJ2-1 | . | TRBV29-1
TGTGCCACCAGCGGCCTCAGGAGAGGGGAGACCCAGTACTTC | CATSGLRRGETQYF | . | TRBJ2-5 | . | TRBV15
TGCGCCAGCAGCTTAGGAGGAATCAATCAGCCCCAGCATTTT | CASSLGGINQPQHF | . | TRBJ1-5 | once | TRBV5-1
TGTGCCAGCAGCCCCTCACTAGGTTCCTACAATGAGCAGTTCTTC | CASSPSLGSYNEQFF | . | TRBJ2-1 | . | TRBV7-9
TGTGCCAGCTCACCGAGACAGAACCATCTACAAGACACAGATACGCAGTATTTT | CASSPRQNHLQDTDTQYF | . | TRBJ2-3 | . | TRBV18
TGTGCCATCAGGCCGGGACAGGGGGCCTACGAGCAGTACTTC | CAIRPGQGAYEQYF | TRBD1 | TRBJ2-7 | few | TRBV10-3
TGTGCCAGCAGCCCCCTCCAGGGAGGCAATGAAAAACTGTTTTTT | CASSPLQGGNEKLFF | . | TRBJ1-4 | once | TRBV14